The present entry profiles one T cell receptor (beta chain) with its context. This clonotype was seen more than once but under ten times. Its binding antigen is unknown. Base qualities are not recorded, but no much larger clone differs from it by a single base. Trimming at the junction amounts to 3 bases on V and 6 bases on J, and the germline ends lie 15 bases apart. From the germline V gene, CDR1 is MDHEN and CDR2 is SYDVKM. The CDR3 has 15 amino acids, counting the end cysteine and phenylalanine. The sequence is cut down to CDR3 DNA, 45 bases in frame from base 1. This sample was included in a study of response to subunit inactivated influenza vaccine (dated by TCRdb to the late 2010s). At the level of the whole study: To follow how T cells responded to a trivalent subunit inactivated influenza vaccine, the researchers relied on deep quantitative profiling of the T cell receptor repertoire. Study-level results and caveats: It was suggested by the authors that each seasonal influenza vaccination may recruit only a limited number of new T cells.

Libraries were made using RT-PCR. Sequencing used an Illumina HiSeq 2500. TCRdb's own reprocessing of the public reads used fastp at Q25 and MiXCR and kept productive beta chains. Rows with a matching CDR3 protein are joined into one entry that keeps the most common DNA and genes. The sample table holds hundreds of thousands of distinct CDR3 sequences, of which 25% were seen once. Around 1.8% of the sample belongs to the ten largest clones. This receptor was taken from a man in his forties or fifties who received an inactivated influenza vaccine. Donor details come from another sample of the same person, matched by shared clones. The sample was CD4+ T cells sorted from PBMCs, taken about 5 days after vaccination. Recombination joined TRBV28 with TRBJ1-5, with TRBD1 as a weak D call on 6 bases. The CDR3 has the sequence CASSFGGTPTQPQHF. The sequence in DNA is TGTGCCAGCAGTTTTGGGGGCACCCCGACTCAGCCCCAGCATTTT.